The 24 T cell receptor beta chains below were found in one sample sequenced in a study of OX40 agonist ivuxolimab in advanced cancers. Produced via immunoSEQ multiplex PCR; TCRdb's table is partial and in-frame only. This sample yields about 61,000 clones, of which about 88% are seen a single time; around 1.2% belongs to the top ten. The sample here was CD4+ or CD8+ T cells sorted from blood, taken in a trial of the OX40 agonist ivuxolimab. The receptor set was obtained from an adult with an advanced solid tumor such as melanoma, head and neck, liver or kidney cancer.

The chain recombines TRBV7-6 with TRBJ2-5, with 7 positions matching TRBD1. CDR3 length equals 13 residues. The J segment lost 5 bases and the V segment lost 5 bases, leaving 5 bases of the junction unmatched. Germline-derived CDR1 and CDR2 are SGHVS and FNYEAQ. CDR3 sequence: CASSRGGSETQYF. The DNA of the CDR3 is TGTGCCAGCAGCCGAGGGGGCAGTGAGACCCAGTACTTC.

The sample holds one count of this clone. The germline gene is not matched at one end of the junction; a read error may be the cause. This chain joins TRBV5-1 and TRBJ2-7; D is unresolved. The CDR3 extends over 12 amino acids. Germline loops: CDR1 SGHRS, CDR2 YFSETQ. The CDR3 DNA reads TGCGCCAGCACCTTGGGGACCTACGAGCAGTACTTC. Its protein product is CASTLGTYEQYF.

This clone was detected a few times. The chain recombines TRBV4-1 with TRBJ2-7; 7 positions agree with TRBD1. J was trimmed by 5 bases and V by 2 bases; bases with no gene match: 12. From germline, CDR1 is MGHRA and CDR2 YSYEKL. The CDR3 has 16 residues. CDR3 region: CASSQPRRGPTNEQYF. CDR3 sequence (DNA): TGCGCCAGCAGCCAACCCAGAAGGGGGCCCACCAACGAGCAGTACTTC.

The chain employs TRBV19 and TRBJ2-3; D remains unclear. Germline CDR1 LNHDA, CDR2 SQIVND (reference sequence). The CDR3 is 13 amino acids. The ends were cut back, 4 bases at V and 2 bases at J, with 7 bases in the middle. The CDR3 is CASSTVYTDTQYF. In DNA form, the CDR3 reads TGTGCCAGTAGTACCGTCTACACAGATACGCAGTATTTT.

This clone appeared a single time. The CDR3 DNA reads as TGTGCCAGCTCGGGGGGGCAGCAAGAGACCCAGTACTTC. Translating gives CASSGGQQETQYF. This rearrangement joins TRBV18 to TRBJ2-5; D may be TRBD2 (7 bases). The germline V gene has CDR1 KGHSH and CDR2 LQKENI. The V end lost 6 bases, the J end lost 2 bases, and 10 bases lay between the germline ends. The CDR3 sequence is 13 residues long.

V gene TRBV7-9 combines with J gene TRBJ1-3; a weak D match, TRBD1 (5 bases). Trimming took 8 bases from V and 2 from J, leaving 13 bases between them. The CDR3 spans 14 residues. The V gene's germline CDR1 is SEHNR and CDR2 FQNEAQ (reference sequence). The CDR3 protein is CASGRGGPGNTIYF. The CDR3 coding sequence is TGTGCCAGCGGCCGTGGGGGACCTGGAAACACCATATATTTT.

CDR3 sequence reads: CASSRAREETQYF. CDR3 DNA sequence: TGTGCCAGCAGCCGGGCCCGAGAGGAGACCCAGTACTTC. V and J are TRBV11-2 and TRBJ2-5; D remains ambiguous. This CDR3 region has 13 residues. Per germline, CDR1 SGHAT and CDR2 FQNNGV. V lost 5 bases, J lost 5 bases, and 12 bases lay in between.

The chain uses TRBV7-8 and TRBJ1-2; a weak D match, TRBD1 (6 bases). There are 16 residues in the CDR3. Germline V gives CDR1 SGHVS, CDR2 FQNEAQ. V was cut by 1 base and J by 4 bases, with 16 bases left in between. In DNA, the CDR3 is TGTGCCAGCAGCTTAGGAGGGGGGGGGTACCTCTATGGCTACACCTTC. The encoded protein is CASSLGGGGYLYGYTF. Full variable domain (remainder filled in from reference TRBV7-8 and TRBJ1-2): GAGVSQSPRYKVAKRGQDVALRCDPISGHVSLFWYQQALGQGPEFLTYFQNEAQLDKSGLPSDRFFAERPEGSVSTLKIQRTQQEDSAVYLCASSLGGGGYLYGYTFGSGTRLTVV.

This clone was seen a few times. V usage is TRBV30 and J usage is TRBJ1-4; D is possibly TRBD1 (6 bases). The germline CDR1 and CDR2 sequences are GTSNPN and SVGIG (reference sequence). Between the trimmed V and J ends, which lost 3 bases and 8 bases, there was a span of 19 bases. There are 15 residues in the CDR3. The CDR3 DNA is TGTGCCTGGAGGCCCCGAGGGGGGCGCGGAGAAAAACTGTTTTTT. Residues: CAWRPRGGRGEKLFF.

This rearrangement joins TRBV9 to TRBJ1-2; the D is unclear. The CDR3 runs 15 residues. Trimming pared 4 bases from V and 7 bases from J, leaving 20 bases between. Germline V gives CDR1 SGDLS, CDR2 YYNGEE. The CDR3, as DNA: TGTGCCAGCAGCCTAGAGGCGGTGGAGATCTTTGGCTACACCTTC. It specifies CASSLEAVEIFGYTF.

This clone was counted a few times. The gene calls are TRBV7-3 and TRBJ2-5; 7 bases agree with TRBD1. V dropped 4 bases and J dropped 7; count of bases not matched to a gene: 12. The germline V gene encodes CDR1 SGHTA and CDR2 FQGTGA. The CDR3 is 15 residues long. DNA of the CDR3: TGTGCCAGCAGCTCGGCCCGGGACAGTCAGGGGACCCAGTACTTC. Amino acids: CASSSARDSQGTQYF.

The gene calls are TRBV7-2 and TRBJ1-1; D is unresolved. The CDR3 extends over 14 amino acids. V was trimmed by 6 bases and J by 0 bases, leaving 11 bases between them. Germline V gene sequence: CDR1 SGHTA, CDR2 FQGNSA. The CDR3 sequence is CASSHYHMNTEAFF. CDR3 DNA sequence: TGTGCCAGCAGTCATTACCACATGAACACTGAAGCTTTCTTT.

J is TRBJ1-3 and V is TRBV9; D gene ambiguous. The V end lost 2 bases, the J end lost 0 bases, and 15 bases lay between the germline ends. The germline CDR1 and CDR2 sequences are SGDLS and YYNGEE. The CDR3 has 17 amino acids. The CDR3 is CASSVGLLLGSGNTIYF. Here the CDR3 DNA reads TGTGCCAGCAGCGTTGGACTACTACTGGGCTCTGGAAACACCATATATTTT.

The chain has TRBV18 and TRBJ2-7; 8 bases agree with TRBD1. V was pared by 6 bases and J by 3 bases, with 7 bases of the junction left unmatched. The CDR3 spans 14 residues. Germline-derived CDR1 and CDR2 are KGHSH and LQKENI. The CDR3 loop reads CASSLGDRGYEQYF. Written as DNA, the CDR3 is TGTGCCAGCTCCCTCGGTGACAGGGGCTACGAGCAGTACTTC.

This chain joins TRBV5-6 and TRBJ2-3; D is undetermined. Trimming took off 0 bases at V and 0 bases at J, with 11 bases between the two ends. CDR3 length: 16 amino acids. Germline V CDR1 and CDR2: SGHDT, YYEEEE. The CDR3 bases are TGTGCCAGCAGCTTGGCCTCCCTTACTAGCACAGATACGCAGTATTTT. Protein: CASSLASLTSTDTQYF.

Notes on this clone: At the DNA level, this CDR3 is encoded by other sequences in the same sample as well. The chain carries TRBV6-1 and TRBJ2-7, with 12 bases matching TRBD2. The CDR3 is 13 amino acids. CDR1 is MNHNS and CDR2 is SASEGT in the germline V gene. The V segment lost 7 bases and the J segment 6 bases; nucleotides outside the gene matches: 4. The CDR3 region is CASTGLAGREQYF. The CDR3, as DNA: TGTGCCAGCACCGGACTAGCGGGGCGCGAGCAGTACTTC.

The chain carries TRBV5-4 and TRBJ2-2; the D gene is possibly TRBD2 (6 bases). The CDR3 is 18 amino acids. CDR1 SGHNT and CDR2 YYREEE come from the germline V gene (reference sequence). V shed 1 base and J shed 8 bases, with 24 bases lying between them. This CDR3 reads CASSLRRGTATVLGELFF. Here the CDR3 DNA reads TGTGCCAGCAGCTTGAGGCGTGGGACTGCGACCGTTTTGGGGGAGCTGTTTTTT.

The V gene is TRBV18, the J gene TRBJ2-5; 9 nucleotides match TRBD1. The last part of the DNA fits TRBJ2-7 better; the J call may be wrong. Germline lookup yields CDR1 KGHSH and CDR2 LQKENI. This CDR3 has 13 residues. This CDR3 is CASSLDRGDEQYF. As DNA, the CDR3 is TGTGCCAGCTCTCTCGACAGGGGGGACGAGCAGTACTTC.

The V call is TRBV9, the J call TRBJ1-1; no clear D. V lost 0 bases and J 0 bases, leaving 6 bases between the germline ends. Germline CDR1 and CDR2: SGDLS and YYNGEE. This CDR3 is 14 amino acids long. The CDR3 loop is CASSVGGVNTEAFF. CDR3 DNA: TGTGCCAGCAGCGTAGGCGGGGTGAACACTGAAGCTTTCTTT.

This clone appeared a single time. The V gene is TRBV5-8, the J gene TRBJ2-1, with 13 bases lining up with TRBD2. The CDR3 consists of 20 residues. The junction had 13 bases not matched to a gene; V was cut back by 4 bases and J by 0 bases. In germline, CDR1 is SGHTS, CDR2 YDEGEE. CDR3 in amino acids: CASSPPSGLAGRSSYNEQFF. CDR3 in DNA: TGTGCCAGCAGCCCACCCTCGGGACTAGCGGGGAGGAGCTCCTACAATGAGCAGTTCTTC. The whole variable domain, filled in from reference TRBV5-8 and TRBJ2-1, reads EAGVTQSPTHLIKTRGQQATLRCSPISGHTSVYWYQQALGLGLQFLLWYDEGEERNRGNFPPRFSGRQFPNYSSELNVNALELEDSALYLCASSPPSGLAGRSSYNEQFFGPGTRLTVL.

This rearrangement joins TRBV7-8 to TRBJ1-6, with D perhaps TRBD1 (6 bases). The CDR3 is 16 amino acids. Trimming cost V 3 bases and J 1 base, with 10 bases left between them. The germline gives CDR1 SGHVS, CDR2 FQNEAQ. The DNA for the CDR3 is TGTGCCAGCAGCTTCCAGGGGTCTTCCTATAATTCACCCCTCCACTTT. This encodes CASSFQGSSYNSPLHF.

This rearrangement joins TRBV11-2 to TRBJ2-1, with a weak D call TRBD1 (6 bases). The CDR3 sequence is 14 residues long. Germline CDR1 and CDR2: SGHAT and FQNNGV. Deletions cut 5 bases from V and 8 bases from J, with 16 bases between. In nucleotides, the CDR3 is TGTGCCAGCAGCACCCGAGGGGGTTCCGATGAGCAGTTCTTC. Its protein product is CASSTRGGSDEQFF.

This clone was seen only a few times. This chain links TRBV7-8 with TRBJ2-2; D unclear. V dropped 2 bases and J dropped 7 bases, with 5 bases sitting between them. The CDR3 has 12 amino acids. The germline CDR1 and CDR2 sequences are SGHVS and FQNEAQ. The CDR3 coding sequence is TGTGCCAGCAGCTTAATCCGCGGGGAGCTGTTTTTT. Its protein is CASSLIRGELFF. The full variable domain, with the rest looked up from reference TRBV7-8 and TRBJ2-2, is GAGVSQSPRYKVAKRGQDVALRCDPISGHVSLFWYQQALGQGPEFLTYFQNEAQLDKSGLPSDRFFAERPEGSVSTLKIQRTQQEDSAVYLCASSLIRGELFFGEGSRLTVL.

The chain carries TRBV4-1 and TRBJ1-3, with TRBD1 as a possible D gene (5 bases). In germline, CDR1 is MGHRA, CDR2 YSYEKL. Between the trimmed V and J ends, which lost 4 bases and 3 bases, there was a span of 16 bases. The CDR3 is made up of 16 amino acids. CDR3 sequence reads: CASSPRYGGGGNTIYF. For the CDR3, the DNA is TGCGCCAGCAGCCCAAGATATGGGGGAGGTGGAAACACCATATATTTT.